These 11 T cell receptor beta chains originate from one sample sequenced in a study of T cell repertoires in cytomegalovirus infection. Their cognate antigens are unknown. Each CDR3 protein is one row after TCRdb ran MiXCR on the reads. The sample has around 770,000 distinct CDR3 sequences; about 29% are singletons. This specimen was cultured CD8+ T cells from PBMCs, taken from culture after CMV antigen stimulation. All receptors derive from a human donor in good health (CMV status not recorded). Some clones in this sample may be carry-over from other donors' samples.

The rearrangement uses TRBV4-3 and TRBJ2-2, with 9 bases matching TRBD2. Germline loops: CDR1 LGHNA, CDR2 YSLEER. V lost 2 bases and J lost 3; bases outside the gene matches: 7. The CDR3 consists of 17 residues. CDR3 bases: TGCGCCAGCAGCCAAACTCCTAGCGGGGTTCACACCGGGGAGCTGTTTTTT. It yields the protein CASSQTPSGVHTGELFF.

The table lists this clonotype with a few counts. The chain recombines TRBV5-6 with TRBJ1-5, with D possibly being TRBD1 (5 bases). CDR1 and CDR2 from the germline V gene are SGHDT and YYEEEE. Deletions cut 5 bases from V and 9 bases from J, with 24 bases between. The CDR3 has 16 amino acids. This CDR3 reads CASSDEKGRAGGPQHF. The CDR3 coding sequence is TGTGCCAGCAGTGACGAAAAGGGCAGGGCCGGCGGGCCCCAGCATTTT.

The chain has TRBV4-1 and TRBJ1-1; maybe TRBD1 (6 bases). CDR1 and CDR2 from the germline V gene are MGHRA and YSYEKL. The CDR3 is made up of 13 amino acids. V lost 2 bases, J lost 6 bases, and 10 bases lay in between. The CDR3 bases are TGCGCCAGCAGCCAACAGGGGATCGCTGAAGCTTTCTTT. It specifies CASSQQGIAEAFF.

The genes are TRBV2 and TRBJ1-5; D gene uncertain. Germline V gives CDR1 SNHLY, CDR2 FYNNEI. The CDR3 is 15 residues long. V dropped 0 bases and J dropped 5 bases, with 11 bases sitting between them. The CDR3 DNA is TGTGCCAGCAGTGAAGCGCTTTTGGCCCATCAGCCCCAGCATTTT. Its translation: CASSEALLAHQPQHF.

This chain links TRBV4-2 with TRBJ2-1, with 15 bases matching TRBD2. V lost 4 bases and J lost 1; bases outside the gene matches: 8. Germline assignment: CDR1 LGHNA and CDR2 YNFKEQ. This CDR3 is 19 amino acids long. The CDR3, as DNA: TGTGCCAGCAGCCCCCTATGGACTAGCGGGGGGGCTTCCTACAATGAGCAGTTCTTC. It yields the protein CASSPLWTSGGASYNEQFF.

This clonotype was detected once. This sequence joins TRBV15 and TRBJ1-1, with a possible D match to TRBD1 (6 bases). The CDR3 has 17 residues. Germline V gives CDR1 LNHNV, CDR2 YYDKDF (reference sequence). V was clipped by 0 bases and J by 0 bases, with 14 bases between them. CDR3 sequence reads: CATSREKFGGLNTEAFF. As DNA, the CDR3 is TGTGCCACCAGCAGAGAAAAGTTTGGGGGCTTGAACACTGAAGCTTTCTTT.

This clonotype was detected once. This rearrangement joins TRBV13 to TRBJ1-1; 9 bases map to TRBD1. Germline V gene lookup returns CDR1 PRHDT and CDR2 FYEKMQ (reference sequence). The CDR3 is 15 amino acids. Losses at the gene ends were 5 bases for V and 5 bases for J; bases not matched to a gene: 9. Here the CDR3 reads CASSPHRGLSTEAFF. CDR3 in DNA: TGTGCCAGCAGCCCACACAGGGGGCTAAGTACTGAAGCTTTCTTT. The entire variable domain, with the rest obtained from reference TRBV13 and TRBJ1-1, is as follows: AAGVIQSPRHLIKEKRETATLKCYPIPRHDTVYWYQQGPGQDPQFLISFYEKMQSDKGSIPDRFSAQQFSDYHSELNMSSLELGDSALYFCASSPHRGLSTEAFFGQGTRLTVV.

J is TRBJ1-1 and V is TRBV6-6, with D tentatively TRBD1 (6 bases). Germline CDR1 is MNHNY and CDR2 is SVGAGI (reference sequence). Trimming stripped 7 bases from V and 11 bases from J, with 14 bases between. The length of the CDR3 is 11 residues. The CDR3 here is CASTIGGDAFF. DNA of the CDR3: TGTGCCAGCACCATAGGGGGGGATGCTTTCTTT.

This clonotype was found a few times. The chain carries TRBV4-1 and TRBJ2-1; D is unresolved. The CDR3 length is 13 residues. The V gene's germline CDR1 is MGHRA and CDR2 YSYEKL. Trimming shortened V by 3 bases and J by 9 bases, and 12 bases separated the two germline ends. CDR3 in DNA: TGCGCCAGCAGCCAGATTCGAGGCACTGAGCAGTTCTTC. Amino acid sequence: CASSQIRGTEQFF.

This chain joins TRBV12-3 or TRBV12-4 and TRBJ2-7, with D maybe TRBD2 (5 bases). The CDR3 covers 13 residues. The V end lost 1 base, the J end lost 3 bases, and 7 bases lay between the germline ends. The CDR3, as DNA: TGTGCCAGCAGTTTAGGGACTTACTACGAGCAGTACTTC. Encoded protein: CASSLGTYYEQYF.

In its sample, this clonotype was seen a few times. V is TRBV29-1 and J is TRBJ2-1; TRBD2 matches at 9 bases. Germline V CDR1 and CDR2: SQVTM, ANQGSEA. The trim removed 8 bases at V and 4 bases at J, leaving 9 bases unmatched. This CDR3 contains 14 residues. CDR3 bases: TGCAGCTCCGAGGTAGCGGGGGCGTACAATGAGCAGTTCTTC. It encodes CSSEVAGAYNEQFF.